Listed here are 23 T cell receptor beta chains from one sample, sequenced in a study of T cell repertoires in cytomegalovirus infection. Their cognate antigens are unknown. TCRdb passed the reads through MiXCR, listing each CDR3 protein once. The sample yields about 890,000 distinct CDR3 sequences, approximately 33% seen once. The sample in question was cultured CD8+ T cells from PBMCs, obtained from culture after CMV antigen stimulation. Source of these receptors: a human donor in good health (CMV status not recorded). Some clones in this sample may be carry-over from other donors' samples.

This rearrangement joins TRBV7-6 to TRBJ2-5, with TRBD2 identical over 14 bases. CDR1 is SGHVS and CDR2 is FNYEAQ in the germline V gene. Trimming at V came to 5 bases and at J to 5 bases, leaving 13 bases not matched to a gene. The CDR3 consists of 18 residues. The CDR3 nucleotides are TGTGCCAGCAGCCCCACTTCGGGACTAGCGGGGGATCTTGAGACCCAGTACTTC. This gives the protein CASSPTSGLAGDLETQYF.

This clonotype was counted many times. The chain carries TRBV6-5 and TRBJ1-1; tentative D call: TRBD1 (5 bases). The ends were cut back, 0 bases at V and 7 bases at J, with 12 bases in the middle. Per germline, CDR1 MNHEY and CDR2 SVGAGI. This CDR3 comprises 14 residues. The CDR3 DNA sequence: TGTGCCAGCAGTTACTCGGGACCCCGGGGTGAAGCTTTCTTT. As protein: CASSYSGPRGEAFF.

The chain combines TRBV27 with TRBJ2-3; D assignment may be TRBD1 or TRBD2 (5 bases each). This CDR3 spans 14 amino acids. Per the germline V gene, CDR1 is MNHEY and CDR2 is SMNVEV (reference sequence). Trimming took 10 bases from V and 2 from J, leaving 16 bases between them. The CDR3 reads CATSQEAFTDTQYF. In DNA form, the CDR3 reads TGTGCCACCTCACAGGAGGCTTTCACAGATACGCAGTATTTT.

This clonotype has at least ten counts. This chain joins TRBV6-1 and TRBJ1-5; TRBD1 might be the D (5 bases). CDR3 length: 14 amino acids. Germline V gene sequence: CDR1 MNHNS, CDR2 SASEGT. V was shortened by 6 bases and J by 4 bases, with 13 bases between the two germline ends. CDR3 nucleotide sequence: TGTGCCAGCAGACCACGACAGCCGAATCAGCCCCAGCATTTT. Translation: CASRPRQPNQPQHF.

The gene calls are TRBV7-9 and TRBJ1-1; weak D call: TRBD1 (5 bases). This CDR3 is built from 14 residues. Germline V CDR1 and CDR2: SEHNR, FQNEAQ (reference sequence). V was shortened by 7 bases and J by 4 bases, with 16 bases between the two germline ends. The CDR3 DNA reads TGTGCCAGCAAACCCGCGGGGGGAGGCACTGAAGCTTTCTTT. It specifies CASKPAGGGTEAFF.

Remarks on this clonotype: A read error is likely, as this CDR3 ends without the conserved phenylalanine or tryptophan. The rearrangement uses TRBV10-3 and TRBJ2-3; D assignment may be TRBD1 or TRBD2 (5 bases each). Between the trimmed V and J ends, which lost 6 bases and 6 bases, there was a span of 19 bases. The CDR3 is 15 residues long. In germline, CDR1 is ENHRY, CDR2 SYGVKD. Written as DNA, the CDR3 is TGTGCCATCAGGGGCCGGGACCAACCACCCGATACGCAGTATTCT. Translation gives CAIRGRDQPPDTQYS.

This clonotype was picked up a small number of times. In DNA form, the CDR3 reads TGTGCCATCAGTGGGGGGGGCACAACGAACACCGGGGAGCTGTTTTTT. As protein: CAISGGGTTNTGELFF. V is TRBV10-3 and J is TRBJ2-2; weak D call: TRBD2 (7 bases). Germline V gene data show CDR1 as ENHRY and CDR2 as SYGVKD. This CDR3 comprises 16 residues. V shed 4 bases and J shed 0 bases, with 12 bases lying between them.

Points on this clonotype: A much larger clone sits a single nucleotide away, making a read error possible. The chain couples TRBV7-9 to TRBJ2-3; 13 bases are a match to TRBD2. The CDR3 runs 20 residues. Germline values: CDR1 SEHNR, CDR2 FQNEAQ (reference sequence). J lost 2 bases, V lost 5 bases, and 16 bases had no gene match. CDR3 nucleotides: TGTGCCAGCAGCCCTCGGACTAGCGGGGGCCTGCTGAACCCCACAGATACGCAGTATTTT. It translates to CASSPRTSGGLLNPTDTQYF.

The rearrangement uses TRBV9 and TRBJ1-3; tentatively, D is TRBD1 (5 bases). The V end lost 6 bases, the J end lost 0 bases, and 7 bases lay between the germline ends. Germline V gene lookup returns CDR1 SGDLS and CDR2 YYNGEE. The CDR3 contains 13 residues. The CDR3 reads CASKDISGNTIYF. The DNA for the CDR3 is TGTGCCAGCAAGGACATCTCTGGAAACACCATATATTTT.

This clonotype was found a few times. The chain is built from TRBV10-3 and TRBJ1-3; D is possibly TRBD1 (5 bases). V was pared by 0 bases and J by 0 bases, with 9 bases between. The V gene's germline CDR1 is ENHRY and CDR2 SYGVKD. This CDR3 region has 16 residues. This chain's CDR3 is CAISESGRYSGNTIYF. The DNA for the CDR3 is TGTGCCATCAGTGAGTCGGGGCGTTACTCTGGAAACACCATATATTTT.

The chain combines TRBV5-5 with TRBJ1-5, with TRBD1 identical over 7 bases. Germline V gene lookup returns CDR1 SGHKS and CDR2 YYEKEE (reference sequence). This CDR3 is 15 amino acids long. The J segment lost 3 bases and the V segment lost 2 bases, leaving 5 bases of the junction unmatched. In DNA form, the CDR3 reads TGTGCCAGCAGCTTTCGACAGGGCTACAATCAGCCCCAGCATTTT. It yields the protein CASSFRQGYNQPQHF.

A few counts support this clonotype. The J gene is TRBJ1-1, the V gene TRBV6-8, with D hard to call. The CDR3 spans 15 residues. The V end was cut by 2 bases, the J end by 1 base, with 11 bases between. Germline V gene sequence: CDR1 MNHGY, CDR2 SAAAGT. For the CDR3, the DNA is TGTGCCAGCAGTTACCGCGCACCAGGGAACACTGAAGCTTTCTTT. This gives the protein CASSYRAPGNTEAFF.

This clonotype has a handful of counts. The V gene is TRBV6-5, the J gene TRBJ1-2, with TRBD1 matching 8 bases. Germline trimming cut 3 bases from V and 2 bases from J; bases unmatched to any gene: 5. Germline V CDR1 and CDR2: MNHEY, SVGAGI. The CDR3 is made up of 15 amino acids. The CDR3 bases are TGTGCCAGCAGTTATATTAGGACAGGGAACTATGGCTACACCTTC. Translated, it gives CASSYIRTGNYGYTF.

This clonotype was seen more than once but under ten times. The chain uses TRBV14 and TRBJ2-5; D is uncertain. Deletions cut 4 bases from V and 4 bases from J, with 13 bases between. This CDR3 comprises 14 residues. Germline values: CDR1 SGHDN, CDR2 FVKESK. CDR3 sequence reads: CASSPRLARETQYF. The CDR3 coding sequence is TGTGCCAGCAGCCCCCGACTGGCCAGAGAGACCCAGTACTTC.

The rearrangement uses TRBV9 and TRBJ2-2; D gene unclear. V was shortened by 0 bases and J by 4 bases, with 13 bases between the two germline ends. Germline values: CDR1 SGDLS, CDR2 YYNGEE. There are 16 residues in the CDR3. CDR3 coding DNA: TGTGCCAGCAGCGTAGCCCCGGGCCCCCCCACCGGGGAGCTGTTTTTT. Translation: CASSVAPGPPTGELFF.

V and J are TRBV10-3 and TRBJ2-1, with a possible D match to TRBD1 (6 bases). CDR1 and CDR2 (germline): ENHRY, SYGVKD. The CDR3 is 13 amino acids. The germline V and J ends were trimmed by 8 bases and 7 bases, with 15 bases remaining between them. The CDR3 bases are TGTGCCATCGTGGGGGCAGACATGAATGAGCAGTTCTTC. As protein: CAIVGADMNEQFF.

Only a few counts were recorded for this clonotype. The chain recombines TRBV4-2 with TRBJ2-7; no firm D call. V was cut by 4 bases and J by 6 bases, with 13 bases left in between. Germline CDR1 is LGHNA and CDR2 is YNFKEQ. This CDR3 contains 13 residues. CDR3 bases: TGTGCCAGCAGCCCACCGGGCGGATCCGAGCAGTACTTC. Translated: CASSPPGGSEQYF.

This clonotype has ten or more counts. At one boundary the junction diverges from the germline segment, which might be a read error. The chain is built from TRBV7-6 and TRBJ1-4; D might be TRBD1 (5 bases). Germline CDR1 reads SGHVS; CDR2 reads FNYEAQ. The CDR3 consists of 14 residues. The DNA of the CDR3 is TGTGCCAGCAGCTCGGACCTGTGGGGCCCAGAAATAATTTTT. This sequence encodes CASSSDLWGPEIIF.

V and J are TRBV15 and TRBJ2-3, with D possibly matching TRBD2 (5 bases). This CDR3 comprises 15 residues. V dropped 0 bases and J dropped 1 base, with 8 bases sitting between them. Germline assignment: CDR1 LNHNV and CDR2 YYDKDF (reference sequence). The CDR3 nucleotides read TGTGCCACCAGCAGAGAGGCCGGGGGCACAGATACGCAGTATTTT. Residues: CATSREAGGTDTQYF.

This clonotype turned up a few times. The chain couples TRBV12-3 or TRBV12-4 to TRBJ1-1; TRBD1 is a possible D gene (5 bases). This CDR3 comprises 18 residues. Deletions cut 4 bases from V and 2 bases from J, with 23 bases between. The CDR3 sequence is CASSSRRDPAMVNTEAFF. For the CDR3, the DNA is TGTGCCAGCAGTTCGCGCCGGGACCCGGCAATGGTAAACACTGAAGCTTTCTTT.

This clonotype was detected many times. The chain employs TRBV11-1 and TRBJ2-3, with 10 bases lining up with TRBD1. CDR3 length equals 19 residues. V trimming: 3 bases; J trimming: 1 base; junction bases outside the gene matches: 13. Per the germline V gene, CDR1 is SGHAT and CDR2 is FQDESV (reference sequence). The CDR3, as DNA: TGTGCCAGCAGCTTTCCGAAGACAGGGGGCCTAAGAGGCACAGATACGCAGTATTTT. It yields the protein CASSFPKTGGLRGTDTQYF.

The rearrangement links TRBV7-2 to TRBJ2-1; D call uncertain. Trimming removed 2 bases at V and 1 base at J, with 12 bases between. Germline V gene lookup returns CDR1 SGHTA and CDR2 FQGNSA. The CDR3 covers 16 residues. The CDR3 region is CASSLRTPFSYNEQFF. The CDR3, as DNA: TGTGCCAGCAGCTTACGCACACCTTTTTCCTACAATGAGCAGTTCTTC.

This clonotype occurred a few times. The V gene is TRBV5-4, the J gene TRBJ2-1, with D possibly matching TRBD1 (7 bases). The germline V gene encodes CDR1 SGHNT and CDR2 YYREEE (reference sequence). The CDR3 is 13 residues long. V lost 2 bases to trimming and J lost 8 bases, with 11 bases between them. The CDR3 protein is CASSLDRDYEQFF. CDR3 nucleotide sequence: TGTGCCAGCAGCTTAGACAGGGACTATGAGCAGTTCTTC. Combining the CDR3 with reference TRBV5-4 and TRBJ2-1 gives the whole variable domain ETGVTQSPTHLIKTRGQQVTLRCSSQSGHNTVSWYQQALGQGPQFIFQYYREEENGRGNFPPRFSGLQFPNYSSELNVNALELDDSALYLCASSLDRDYEQFFGPGTRLTVL.